This TCR beta chain was identified in a study of cytomegalovirus exposure and HLA in healthy donors. Overall study results and limits: The study reported that TCR beta sequences accurately predicted HLA-A and HLA-B alleles in most subjects.

For this clone: The target antigen is unknown.

The CDR3 runs 14 residues. Trimming removed 4 bases from V and 7 bases from J; junction bases left unmatched: 4. The germline V gene encodes CDR1 MDHEN and CDR2 SYDVKM. The PCR ran on 60 Vbeta and 13 Jbeta primers. TCRdb keeps only in-frame clones here, not all; method: immunoSEQ multiplex PCR. The sample lists 180,000 or so clones, about 86% occurring once. The sequence derives from a woman between 25 and 40 years old in good health and CMV-seronegative. V gene TRBV28 combines with J gene TRBJ1-6, with TRBD1 matching 7 bases. The sample consisted of PBMCs. CDR3 sequence (DNA): TGTGCCAGCAGTTCAAGACAGGGCAATTCACCCCTCCACTTT. Protein: CASSSRQGNSPLHF. The entire variable domain, with the rest obtained from reference TRBV28 and TRBJ1-6, is as follows: DVKVTQSSRYLVKRTGEKVFLECVQDMDHENMFWYRQDPGLGLRLIYFSYDVKMKEKGDIPEGYSVSREKKERFSLILESASTNQTSMYLCASSSRQGNSPLHFGNGTRLTVT.